This T cell receptor beta chain was sequenced during a study of T-cell memory formation after mild COVID-19. Study-level information: In these data, TCR clusters were largely donor specific.

CDR3 size: 17 residues. The V gene end was trimmed by 4 bases and the J gene end by 5 bases; junction bases not matched to a gene: 14. Germline V CDR1 and CDR2: SGDLS, YYNGEE. TCRdb redid the calling of the 5' RACE reads with MiXCR, one entry per CDR3 protein. The sample records some 250,000 distinct CDR3 sequences, 18% being singletons. Study-wide points: Mainly in CM and EM were contracting CD4+ clones; CD8+ were in EMRA. Some responding clones appeared in pre-infection memory, suggesting cross-reactive memory joined.

This clonotype has only a few counts. Its antigen remains unknown. The sample taken for sequencing was PBMCs or a T cell subset sorted from them (not recorded which). This clonotype was sampled from a man between 18 and 29 years old who had mild COVID-19 (a few samples of this study predate the infection). Cell type and time point are not known. The genes are TRBV9 and TRBJ2-5; 10 positions match TRBD2. CDR3 loop: CASSPHRILAGSETQYF. The CDR3 region has the DNA TGTGCCAGCAGCCCCCACCGGATACTAGCGGGGTCGGAGACCCAGTACTTC.